These 16 T cell receptor beta chains originate from one sample sequenced in a study of blood T cell repertoires in COVID-19. TCRdb's table, derived via immunoSEQ multiplex PCR, lists solely in-frame clones and lacks some. This table has some 350,000 clones, about 88% appearing once. Material: peripheral blood. These TCRs come from a woman in her seventies with COVID-19, enrolled during active disease.

This chain joins TRBV15 and TRBJ2-5, with D possibly TRBD2 on 5 matching bases. The V end was cut by 8 bases, the J end by 2 bases, with 15 bases between. The CDR3 has 14 residues. The germline CDR1 and CDR2 sequences are LNHNV and YYDKDF (reference sequence). CDR3 sequence reads: CATGLTRNQETQYF. CDR3 coding DNA: TGTGCCACCGGACTCACCCGCAATCAAGAGACCCAGTACTTC.

The chain joins TRBV28 to TRBJ1-5; no firm D call. This CDR3 spans 12 amino acids. Germline values: CDR1 MDHEN, CDR2 SYDVKM. Trimming took 3 bases from V and 6 from J, leaving 6 bases between them. The DNA of the CDR3 is TGTGCCAGCAGTTTTGGGAGTCAGCCCCAGCATTTT. Translated, it gives CASSFGSQPQHF.

This clone was observed a few times. This chain uses TRBV5-6 with TRBJ2-5; D possibly corresponds to TRBD2 (6 bases). This CDR3 region has 13 residues. V was trimmed by 4 bases and J by 1 base, leaving 8 bases between them. From germline, CDR1 is SGHDT and CDR2 YYEEEE. CDR3 amino acids: CASSGGLQETQYF. CDR3 bases: TGTGCCAGCAGCGGGGGACTCCAAGAGACCCAGTACTTC.

In DNA form, the CDR3 reads TGTGCCAGCAGTTTAAGTTGGGGAGCCGCGGAGACCCAGTACTTC. It yields the protein CASSLSWGAAETQYF. The chain is built from TRBV27 and TRBJ2-5, with D possibly matching TRBD2 (5 bases). The germline V and J ends were trimmed by 2 bases and 5 bases, with 15 bases remaining between them. This CDR3 is 15 amino acids long. Germline CDR1 reads MNHEY; CDR2 reads SMNVEV (reference sequence).

The chain combines TRBV5-1 with TRBJ1-5; 7 positions match TRBD1. Unmatched junction bases numbered 7, after V lost 0 bases and J lost 7 bases. Per germline, CDR1 SGHRS and CDR2 YFSETQ. The CDR3 totals 15 residues. As DNA, the CDR3 is TGCGCCAGCAGCTTGGATCAGGGGGTAGGACAGCCCCAGCATTTT. Translation gives CASSLDQGVGQPQHF. Full variable domain (rest looked up from reference TRBV5-1 and TRBJ1-5): KAGVTQTPRYLIKTRGQQVTLSCSPISGHRSVSWYQQTPGQGLQFLFEYFSETQRNKGNFPGRFSGRQFSNSRSEMNVSTLELGDSALYLCASSLDQGVGQPQHFGDGTRLSIL.

This clone was seen just once. The V and J genes are TRBV5-6 and TRBJ1-1; 10 nucleotides agree with TRBD1. Germline V gene data show CDR1 as SGHDT and CDR2 as YYEEEE. This CDR3 contains 16 residues. V lost 4 bases, J lost 5 bases, and 11 bases stayed unmatched. The CDR3, as DNA: TGTGCCAGCAGCCCGCGACAGGGGGCGAGGGGAACTGAAGCTTTCTTT. Translated, it gives CASSPRQGARGTEAFF.

The chain carries TRBV5-1 and TRBJ2-5; D perhaps matches TRBD2 (7 bases). CDR1 and CDR2 from the germline V gene are SGHRS and YFSETQ. CDR3 length: 15 amino acids. V was trimmed by 4 bases and J by 5 bases, leaving 18 bases between them. CDR3 residues: CASSPKGGAGETQYF. In DNA, the CDR3 is TGCGCCAGCAGCCCGAAAGGGGGGGCAGGGGAGACCCAGTACTTC.

As regards this clone: The sample carries other DNA sequences with the same CDR3. The chain is built from TRBV2 and TRBJ1-5; D unresolved. The CDR3 loop spans 14 amino acids. V was cut by 0 bases and J by 7 bases, with 10 bases left in between. The germline gives CDR1 SNHLY, CDR2 FYNNEI. CDR3 coding DNA: TGTGCCAGCAGTGAAGCGGGAGGTGGGCAGCCCCAGCATTTT. It translates to CASSEAGGGQPQHF.

This chain links TRBV10-3 with TRBJ2-1; 8 nucleotides agree with TRBD2. CDR3 size: 13 residues. Germline CDR1 and CDR2: ENHRY and SYGVKD. The junction had 7 bases not matched to a gene; V was cut back by 7 bases and J by 8 bases. DNA of the CDR3: TGTGCCATCACCGCCATCGGGGGGGATGAGCAGTTCTTC. Its protein product is CAITAIGGDEQFF.

This chain links TRBV20-1 with TRBJ2-5, with D possibly TRBD2 on 5 matching bases. Germline V lookup: CDR1 DFQATT, CDR2 SNEGSKA (reference sequence). This CDR3 is built from 11 residues. This CDR3 is CSGSVGETQYF. The CDR3 DNA is TGCAGCGGTAGCGTTGGAGAGACCCAGTACTTC.

The chain joins TRBV11-1 to TRBJ2-7, with D maybe TRBD2 (6 bases). Deletions cut 6 bases from V and 4 bases from J, with 16 bases between. CDR1 is SGHAT, CDR2 FQDESV, per germline (reference sequence). The CDR3 spans 14 residues. The CDR3 DNA sequence: TGTGCCAGCAGTCCCCAAGGCGGACTATACGAGCAGTACTTC. Amino acids: CASSPQGGLYEQYF.

The CDR3 is CASSPSLGYRGFEAFF. The DNA for the CDR3 is TGTGCCAGCAGCCCCAGCCTCGGTTACAGGGGATTTGAAGCTTTCTTT. This rearrangement joins TRBV4-2 to TRBJ1-1; 7 positions agree with TRBD1. V was pared by 4 bases and J by 7 bases, with 15 bases of the junction left unmatched. Germline V gene lookup returns CDR1 LGHNA and CDR2 YNFKEQ. The CDR3 has 16 amino acids.

CDR3 region: CASSLAYRDSTDTQYF. The CDR3 coding sequence is TGCGCCAGCAGCTTGGCTTACAGGGATAGCACAGATACGCAGTATTTT. J is TRBJ2-3 and V is TRBV5-1; D possibly corresponds to TRBD1 (6 bases). Germline CDR1 reads SGHRS; CDR2 reads YFSETQ. The CDR3 totals 16 residues. V lost 0 bases and J lost 0, with 11 bases in between.

This sequence joins TRBV7-2 and TRBJ2-7, with 8 positions matching TRBD1. Germline CDR1 is SGHTA and CDR2 is FQGNSA. Trimming removed 1 base from V and 5 bases from J; junction bases left unmatched: 4. This CDR3 is 14 amino acids long. CDR3 in DNA: TGTGCCAGCAGCTTAGTGACAGGGGCCCACGAGCAGTACTTC. Its translation: CASSLVTGAHEQYF.

J is TRBJ2-4 and V is TRBV7-2; the match to TRBD1 covers 11 bases. The length of the CDR3 is 14 residues. The V gene end was trimmed by 3 bases and the J gene end by 6 bases; junction bases not matched to a gene: 1. Germline-derived CDR1 and CDR2 are SGHTA and FQGNSA. CDR3 DNA: TGTGCCAGCAGCTTGGGGACAGGGGGAAACATTCAGTACTTC. It yields the protein CASSLGTGGNIQYF.

This clone was found a few times. The chain employs TRBV21-1 and TRBJ2-4; no check of the table's D call, TRBD1, against the DNA was made. TRBV21-1 is tagged as a pseudogene. This CDR3 is 17 amino acids long. CDR3 loop: CASSKSGTGDPKNIQYF. CDR3 nucleotides: TGTGCCAGCAGCAAATCCGGGACAGGGGATCCCAAAAACATTCAGTACTTC.